These 10 T cell receptor beta chains share one sample of origin, sequenced in a study of beta chain features in type 1 diabetes. Reverse transcription of all isolated RNA meant that expressed TCRB transcripts were sequenced. Method: immunoSEQ multiplex PCR; TCRdb's copy keeps in-frame clones and lacks some. The data contain hundreds of thousands of clones, about 14% of them seen just once; the ten biggest clones take up more than 6.5%. The sequencing input was central memory CD4+ T cells from blood. The receptors were gathered from a young man in good health.

In its sample, this clone was seen a few times. This rearrangement joins TRBV10-3 to TRBJ1-4; 8 positions match TRBD1. V trimming: 7 bases; J trimming: 8 bases; junction bases outside the gene matches: 9. This CDR3 spans 14 amino acids. From germline, CDR1 is ENHRY and CDR2 SYGVKD. CDR3 in amino acids: CAIIAGGREEKLFF. The CDR3 bases are TGTGCCATCATCGCAGGGGGCCGTGAAGAAAAACTGTTTTTT.

This clone has more than one count but fewer than ten. This chain uses TRBV6-5 with TRBJ1-2; D is ambiguous. Trimming pared 8 bases from V and 3 bases from J, leaving 4 bases between. The CDR3 sequence is 10 residues long. The germline gives CDR1 MNHEY, CDR2 SVGAGI. CDR3 loop: CASGDYGYTF. The CDR3 DNA is TGTGCCAGCGGGGACTATGGCTACACCTTC.

The chain combines TRBV19 with TRBJ1-2; D ambiguous. V was trimmed by 7 bases and J by 8 bases, leaving 20 bases between them. The CDR3 has 14 amino acids. The germline gives CDR1 LNHDA, CDR2 SQIVND (reference sequence). This CDR3 is CASTEAGISTGYTF. As DNA, the CDR3 is TGTGCCAGTACCGAAGCCGGGATCTCGACGGGCTACACCTTC.

V gene TRBV27 combines with J gene TRBJ1-5; weak D call: TRBD1 (6 bases). The CDR3 is 14 amino acids. Per the germline V gene, CDR1 is MNHEY and CDR2 is SMNVEV (reference sequence). V lost 2 bases and J 6 bases, leaving 11 bases between the germline ends. The CDR3 spells CASSLGQPPQPQHF. In DNA form, the CDR3 reads TGTGCCAGCAGTTTAGGACAGCCTCCTCAGCCCCAGCATTTT.

The table lists this clone with a few counts. The chain joins TRBV7-9 to TRBJ1-4; TRBD1 matches 10 bases. CDR3 length equals 15 residues. Trimming cost V 4 bases and J 6 bases; bases outside gene matches: 5. CDR1 and CDR2 from the germline V gene are SEHNR and FQNEAQ (reference sequence). The CDR3 sequence is CASSSDRGKYEKLFF. In DNA, the CDR3 is TGTGCCAGCAGCTCGGACAGGGGGAAGTATGAAAAACTGTTTTTT.

In its sample, this clone was seen a few times. V usage is TRBV10-2 and J usage is TRBJ1-1; the D gene is possibly TRBD1 (6 bases). The CDR3 extends over 14 amino acids. CDR1 is WSHSY, CDR2 SAAADI, per germline. V was shortened by 7 bases and J by 6 bases, with 18 bases between the two germline ends. CDR3 sequence: CASTLADRSSEAFF. CDR3 sequence (DNA): TGCGCCAGCACCTTAGCCGACAGGTCCTCTGAAGCTTTCTTT.

The chain employs TRBV9 and TRBJ1-1, with TRBD1 matching 7 bases. J was trimmed by 3 bases and V by 3 bases; bases with no gene match: 8. This CDR3 is 15 amino acids long. Germline loops: CDR1 SGDLS, CDR2 YYNGEE. CDR3 DNA sequence: TGTGCCAGCAGCGCCGAACCGGGACAGTACACTGAAGCTTTCTTT. Translating it yields CASSAEPGQYTEAFF.

This clone has only a few counts. V gene TRBV15 combines with J gene TRBJ2-7; D call uncertain. V was trimmed by 0 bases and J by 3 bases, leaving 6 bases between them. CDR3 length: 13 amino acids. Per germline, CDR1 LNHNV and CDR2 YYDKDF (reference sequence). CDR3 nucleotides: TGTGCCACCAGCAGAGACTTAATCTACGAGCAGTACTTC. The encoded protein is CATSRDLIYEQYF.

The chain links TRBV2 to TRBJ1-2, with a possible D match to TRBD1 (5 bases). Trimming stripped 8 bases from V and 8 bases from J, with 18 bases between. CDR1 and CDR2 (germline): SNHLY, FYNNEI. CDR3 length equals 13 residues. The CDR3 here is CASETGTVGGYTF. DNA for the CDR3: TGTGCCAGCGAGACCGGGACCGTGGGGGGCTACACCTTC.

A few counts support this clone. This chain links TRBV6-1 with TRBJ1-2, with a weak D call TRBD1 (5 bases). Trimming took 5 bases from V and 4 from J, leaving 11 bases between them. Germline V gene sequence: CDR1 MNHNS, CDR2 SASEGT. The CDR3 has 13 amino acids. For the CDR3, the DNA is TGTGCCAGCAGTTCGCCAGGGAGCTATGGCTACACCTTC. Translation gives CASSSPGSYGYTF.